Shown below are 12 T cell receptor beta chains from a single sample sequenced in a study of shared clonotypes between healthy human individuals. Libraries were prepared by immunoSEQ multiplex PCR; TCRdb keeps only in-frame clonotypes and omits some of them. The sample carries about 1.5 million clones, more than 95% recorded once. The specimen sequenced was naive CD4+ T cells sorted from blood. Subset denoted: CD45RA+ positively selected. These receptors were obtained from a man aged 25 to 40 in good health.

The rearrangement links TRBV5-1 to TRBJ2-1; TRBD2 agrees at 8 bases. Germline trimming cut 4 bases from V and 6 bases from J; bases unmatched to any gene: 15. Per the germline V gene, CDR1 is SGHRS and CDR2 is YFSETQ. The CDR3 is 17 residues long. DNA for the CDR3: TGCGCCAGCAGCCCAAGTGTTGTGGCGGGAGGCCGCAATGAGCAGTTCTTC. Encoded protein: CASSPSVVAGGRNEQFF.

The gene calls are TRBV7-9 and TRBJ2-3, with TRBD2 as a possible D gene (6 bases). Trimming pared 5 bases from V and 2 bases from J, leaving 14 bases between. The CDR3 loop spans 15 amino acids. Germline V gene sequence: CDR1 SEHNR, CDR2 FQNEAQ (reference sequence). The DNA of the CDR3 is TGTGCCAGCAGCCCCGGGGACTTGATCACAGATACGCAGTATTTT. Protein product: CASSPGDLITDTQYF.

V and J are TRBV11-2 and TRBJ1-1; TRBD1 aligns across 9 bases. Trimming cost V 3 bases and J 0 bases; bases outside gene matches: 2. From germline, CDR1 is SGHAT and CDR2 FQNNGV. The CDR3 consists of 15 residues. In nucleotides, the CDR3 is TGTGCCAGCAGCTTCGGACAGGGGTTGAACACTGAAGCTTTCTTT. As protein: CASSFGQGLNTEAFF.

The V and J genes are TRBV5-1 and TRBJ2-3; 11 bases line up with TRBD2. The germline V gene has CDR1 SGHRS and CDR2 YFSETQ. J gave up 3 bases and V 3 bases, and 6 bases lay outside the gene matches. The CDR3 contains 16 residues. The CDR3 region has the DNA TGCGCCAGCAGCTGGGGACTAGCGGATCTAACAGATACGCAGTATTTT. It is translated as CASSWGLADLTDTQYF.

The chain joins TRBV5-5 to TRBJ2-7; D not resolved. CDR1 and CDR2 from the germline V gene are SGHKS and YYEKEE (reference sequence). V lost 4 bases, J lost 7 bases, and 12 bases lay in between. CDR3 length equals 12 residues. Written as DNA, the CDR3 is TGTGCCAGCAGCCCCCCAGGCGCAGAGCAGTACTTC. The encoded protein is CASSPPGAEQYF.

The V and J genes are TRBV4-1 and TRBJ2-3, with D maybe TRBD2 (6 bases). The V and J ends lost 4 bases and 4 bases respectively, with 18 bases between them. Germline CDR1 is MGHRA and CDR2 is YSYEKL. This CDR3 is 16 amino acids long. In nucleotides, the CDR3 is TGCGCCAGCAGCCCCCAAGGTCCGGGAGAGGCAGATACGCAGTATTTT. Encoded protein: CASSPQGPGEADTQYF.

This chain joins TRBV5-6 and TRBJ2-4, with 8 bases that match TRBD1. The CDR3 is 16 residues long. Germline CDR1 and CDR2: SGHDT and YYEEEE. V was clipped by 2 bases and J by 3 bases; unmatched bases: 7. The CDR3 sequence is CASSLLTGDGKNIQYF. CDR3 in DNA: TGTGCCAGCAGCTTATTGACAGGGGATGGCAAAAACATTCAGTACTTC. Full variable domain (rest looked up from reference TRBV5-6 and TRBJ2-4): DAGVTQSPTHLIKTRGQQVTLRCSPKSGHDTVSWYQQALGQGPQFIFQYYEEEERQRGNFPDRFSGHQFPNYSSELNVNALLLGDSALYLCASSLLTGDGKNIQYFGAGTRLSVL.

The CDR3 loop is CASSLAWVETQYF. The CDR3 DNA reads as TGTGCCAGCAGCTTAGCTTGGGTGGAGACCCAGTACTTC. V and J are TRBV7-9 and TRBJ2-5; D gene uncertain. The V gene's germline CDR1 is SEHNR and CDR2 FQNEAQ (reference sequence). Trimming pared 0 bases from V and 5 bases from J, leaving 7 bases between. The CDR3 length is 13 residues.

The J gene is TRBJ2-7, the V gene TRBV30; 10 bases fit TRBD2. Germline lookup yields CDR1 GTSNPN and CDR2 SVGIG (reference sequence). The CDR3 is 16 residues long. V shed 0 bases, J shed 5 bases, and the junction held 10 bases outside the gene matches. The CDR3 loop reads CAWSVRPSGSTHEQYF. For the CDR3, the DNA is TGTGCCTGGAGTGTACGACCTAGCGGGAGTACCCACGAGCAGTACTTC.

This clone has a handful of counts. Distinct nucleotide sequences in the sample also encode this CDR3. The V and J genes are TRBV10-3 and TRBJ1-2; no definite D call. The germline V gene has CDR1 ENHRY and CDR2 SYGVKD. V was trimmed by 2 bases and J by 3 bases, leaving 4 bases between them. This CDR3 is built from 12 residues. CDR3 in amino acids: CAISETDYGYTF. The CDR3 bases are TGTGCCATCAGTGAGACAGACTATGGCTACACCTTC.

The chain couples TRBV7-2 to TRBJ1-4; possibly TRBD1 for D (5 bases). Trimming stripped 4 bases from V and 8 bases from J, with 11 bases between. The CDR3 is made up of 13 amino acids. The germline V gene encodes CDR1 SGHTA and CDR2 FQGNSA. In nucleotides, the CDR3 is TGTGCCAGCAGCTCCCTGGGACGGGAAAAACTGTTTTTT. Translated: CASSSLGREKLFF.

In its sample, this clone was seen once. The chain couples TRBV5-1 to TRBJ1-2, with D uncertain. The CDR3 runs to 13 residues. Deletions cut 1 base from V and 5 bases from J, with 9 bases between. Germline CDR1 is SGHRS and CDR2 is YFSETQ. CDR3 sequence (DNA): TGCGCCAGCAGCTTGTGGGTAGGATATGGCTACACCTTC. Translation: CASSLWVGYGYTF. Supplemented by reference TRBV5-1 and TRBJ1-2, the full variable domain reads KAGVTQTPRYLIKTRGQQVTLSCSPISGHRSVSWYQQTPGQGLQFLFEYFSETQRNKGNFPGRFSGRQFSNSRSEMNVSTLELGDSALYLCASSLWVGYGYTFGSGTRLTVV.